This T cell receptor (beta chain) appears in the sequencing data of a study of blood T cells in healthy people across ages. Then a second PCR, running roughly 7 to 11 cycles, was carried out with a sample-barcoded 5' primer and a J-beta primer mix. No fewer than 2.5 million CDR3-containing paired-end reads came from each sample. Using its own MiXCR run on the 5' RACE reads, TCRdb lists one record per CDR3 protein. Of about 770,000 distinct CDR3 sequences in the sample, 44% were seen once. Study observations and caveats: Diversity was higher, and naive CD4+ cells more numerous, in long-lived donors than in aged donors.

Worth noting for this clonotype: The target antigen is unknown.

The CDR3 is made up of 14 amino acids. Germline values: CDR1 SGHRS, CDR2 YFSETQ. J was trimmed by 6 bases and V by 5 bases; bases with no gene match: 6. The sample was blood. The source of this sequence is a man aged 55 to 70 in good health. V usage is TRBV5-1 and J usage is TRBJ2-1; 9 bases map to TRBD1. The CDR3: CASSPQGAVNEQFF. In nucleotides, the CDR3 is TGCGCCAGCAGTCCACAGGGGGCGGTCAATGAGCAGTTCTTC. Supplemented by reference TRBV5-1 and TRBJ2-1, the full variable domain reads KAGVTQTPRYLIKTRGQQVTLSCSPISGHRSVSWYQQTPGQGLQFLFEYFSETQRNKGNFPGRFSGRQFSNSRSEMNVSTLELGDSALYLCASSPQGAVNEQFFGPGTRLTVL.